This T cell receptor (beta chain) is from a study of T cell changes during pregnancy in multiple sclerosis. Some clones are missing from TCRdb's copy, which holds only in-frame ones; the method was immunoSEQ multiplex PCR. The sample includes approximately 88,000 clones, 80% to 95% seen only once; the top ten take about 3.9%. V dropped 0 bases and J dropped 6 bases, with 6 bases sitting between them. Germline CDR1 is GTSNPN and CDR2 is SVGIG (reference sequence). CDR3 length equals 13 residues. This receptor was identified in a female donor with multiple sclerosis, enrolled in a pregnancy study. The specimen comprised peripheral blood, sampled in the first trimester of pregnancy. The chain employs TRBV30 and TRBJ1-6; the D is unclear. The CDR3 DNA reads as TGTGCCTGGAGTGTACTAGGTAATTCACCCCTCCACTTT. Translation: CAWSVLGNSPLHF.